This T cell receptor beta chain came from a study of graft-versus-host responses after intestinal transplantation. Background on the study: Those transplanted obtained multivisceral, liver-intestinal, or isolated intestinal grafts. Anti-thymocyte globulin induction, then tacrolimus and steroids for 3 to 4 years, went to all recipients.

Repertoires were generated with immunoSEQ multiplex PCR, while TCRdb's copy carries only in-frame clones and drops some. The sample records approximately 80,000 clones, 85% to 90% being singletons. Study observations and caveats: Investigators detected GvH clones in recipient marrow, with some emerging earlier in ileum or blood. Circulating GvH clone levels at their peak were associated with HvG declines (early post-transplant).

With regard to this clone: What it binds is not known.

The starting material was unstimulated CD4+ T cells sorted from spleen or lymph node cells, obtained before intestinal transplant. The sequence was collected from a human donor who received an intestinal transplant.

DNA for the CDR3: TGTGCCACCTCTAGAGCGGGTCAGGGTTGGAATCAGCCCCAGCATTTT. It encodes CATSRAGQGWNQPQHF. This chain uses TRBV15 with TRBJ1-5; the D gene is possibly TRBD1 (5 bases). Germline-derived CDR1 and CDR2 are LNHNV and YYDKDF (reference sequence). V lost 8 bases and J 4 bases, leaving 21 bases between the germline ends. This CDR3 has 16 residues. The variable domain in full, completed from reference TRBV15 and TRBJ1-5, reads DAMVIQNPRYQVTQFGKPVTLSCSQTLNHNVMYWYQQKSSQAPKLLFHYYDKDFNNEADTPDNFQSRRPNTSFCFLDIRSPGLGDTAMYLCATSRAGQGWNQPQHFGDGTRLSIL.